This is a list of T cell receptor beta chains from one sample in a study of vaccination and CD4 T cells after COVID-19. MiXCR, applied by TCRdb to the PCR reads, yields one record per CDR3 protein. The table shows roughly 4,200 distinct CDR3 sequences, with about a fifth occurring only once. Their recognized antigens are unknown. Input material: CD4+ T cells from blood, cultured in vitro. Every receptor here comes from a human donor who had recovered from COVID-19. Each CDR3 is given with its conserved first and last residue. The D gene is left open where the match is weak. Where a row states a size, it is once, few, many or the class of an expanded clone; other rows omit it.

>14|TRBJ1-6|-|few|TRBV5-4
CASSSGAGASPLHF
TGTGCCAGCAGTTCTGGGGCAGGAGCTTCACCCCTCCACTTT
>15|TRBJ2-7|-|-|TRBV27
CASSPAGAPSYEQYF
TGTGCCAGCAGTCCGGCTGGGGCCCCCTCCTACGAGCAGTACTTC
>14|TRBJ1-2|TRBD1|large|TRBV6-1
CASTRTGEAYGYTF
TGTGCCAGCACTCGGACAGGAGAGGCCTATGGCTACACCTTC
>17|TRBJ2-3|-|few|TRBV5-6
CASSVLRGHVGTDTQYF
TGTGCCAGCAGCGTACTCAGGGGCCACGTCGGCACAGATACGCAGTATTTT
>15|TRBJ2-1|-|-|TRBV5-1
CASSLVVAVYNEQFF
TGCGCCAGCAGCTTGGTTGTAGCAGTCTACAATGAGCAGTTCTTC
>14|TRBJ2-3|-|-|TRBV19
CASSAPGLTDTQYF
TGTGCCAGTAGTGCACCGGGGCTGACAGATACGCAGTATTTT
>17|TRBJ2-1|TRBD2|-|TRBV11-2
CASSPYASGGLGDEQFF
TGTGCCAGCAGCCCTTATGCCAGCGGGGGTTTAGGTGATGAGCAGTTCTTC
>15|TRBJ1-4|TRBD1|-|TRBV5-1
CASRNPGQGNEKLFF
TGCGCCAGCAGAAATCCGGGACAGGGGAATGAAAAACTGTTTTTT
>15|TRBJ1-2|-|-|TRBV9
CASSVGGSSNYGYTF
TGTGCCAGCAGCGTAGGTGGCAGTTCTAACTATGGCTACACCTTC
>11|TRBJ2-1|-|-|TRBV7-2
CASSSPREQFF
TGTGCCAGCAGCTCCCCAAGAGAGCAGTTCTTC
>15|TRBJ2-2|-|-|TRBV6-1
CASSEFGVGTGELFF
TGTGCCAGCAGTGAGTTCGGGGTGGGAACCGGGGAGCTGTTTTTT
>13|TRBJ1-5|-|few|TRBV19
CASSIRLDQPQHF
TGTGCCAGTAGTATAAGACTAGATCAGCCCCAGCATTTT
>13|TRBJ2-5|-|medium-sized|TRBV24-1
CAPRWSAGETQYF
TGTGCCCCCCGGTGGAGCGCGGGGGAGACCCAGTACTTC
>15|TRBJ2-7|-|large|TRBV7-8
CASSLAEGLSYEQYF
TGTGCCAGCAGCTTAGCGGAGGGCTTATCCTACGAGCAGTACTTC
>14|TRBJ1-2|-|few|TRBV20-1
CSARDQSTNYGYTF
TGCAGTGCTAGAGATCAGTCAACTAACTATGGCTACACCTTC
>14|TRBJ2-3|-|-|TRBV7-3
CASSPGGMQDTQYF
TGTGCCAGCAGCCCGGGGGGCATGCAAGATACGCAGTATTTT
>13|TRBJ1-1|-|-|TRBV11-2
CASSLVGGTEAFF
TGTGCCAGCAGCTTAGTCGGGGGGACTGAAGCTTTCTTT
>13|TRBJ1-6|-|few|TRBV30
CAWSKGSLKPLHF
TGTGCCTGGAGTAAGGGGAGCCTTAAACCCCTCCACTTT
>15|TRBJ2-5|-|few|TRBV5-6
CASSPTRSNGETQYF
TGTGCCAGCAGCCCGACGAGGTCCAATGGCGAGACCCAGTACTTC
>16|TRBJ2-7|-|few|TRBV5-4
CASSSPDDEDSYEQYF
TGTGCCAGCAGCTCACCGGACGATGAAGATTCCTACGAGCAGTACTTC
>12|TRBJ2-2|-|-|TRBV6-1
CASSAGLRELFF
TGTGCCAGCAGTGCGGGCCTTAGGGAGCTGTTTTTT
>13|TRBJ1-2|-|few|TRBV3-1
CASSAGTIYGYTF
TGTGCCAGCAGCGCTGGGACCATTTATGGCTACACCTTC
>13|TRBJ1-1|-|medium-sized|TRBV6-1
CASSELGITEAFF
TGTGCCAGCAGTGAATTAGGGATAACTGAAGCTTTCTTT
>11|TRBJ2-5|-|few|TRBV6-5
CASSYAETQYF
TGTGCCAGCAGTTACGCAGAGACCCAGTACTTC
>14|TRBJ2-7|TRBD2|-|TRBV5-6
CASSRSGGYYEQYF
TGTGCCAGCAGCCGTAGCGGGGGGTACTACGAGCAGTACTTC
>15|TRBJ1-2|-|few|TRBV19
CASSIVTETVNGYTF
TGTGCCAGTAGTATAGTGACAGAAACAGTAAATGGCTACACCTTC